This passage covers 27 T cell receptor beta chains from one sample sequenced in a study of beta chain features in type 1 diabetes. Findings of the study overall: People with Type 1 diabetes carried modestly yet significantly shorter TCRB CDR3s in all four CD4+ subsets.

The antigens of these receptors remain unknown. The authors reverse transcribed all of the isolated RNA, so sequencing captured expressed TCRB transcripts. Data came from immunoSEQ multiplex PCR; TCRdb stores just in-frame clones and leaves some out. Of hundreds of thousands of clones in the sample, around 16% were seen once. Sequencing used naive CD4+ T cells from blood. These receptors all stem from a man between 18 and 35 years old with type 1 diabetes.

This clone was observed a few times. J is TRBJ2-3 and V is TRBV12-5, with D perhaps TRBD2 (5 bases). V shed 5 bases and J shed 3 bases, with 12 bases lying between them. Germline assignment: CDR1 LGHNT and CDR2 FRNRAP. CDR3 length: 14 amino acids. In DNA, the CDR3 is TGTGCTAGTGGTCGGGAACTCCCAACAGATACGCAGTATTTT. This encodes CASGRELPTDTQYF.

The table lists this clone with a few counts. This rearrangement joins TRBV7-9 to TRBJ2-6, with TRBD1 matching 11 bases. V was clipped by 5 bases and J by 0 bases; unmatched bases: 6. The germline V gene has CDR1 SEHNR and CDR2 FQNEAQ (reference sequence). The CDR3 contains 18 residues. DNA of the CDR3: TGTGCCAGCAGCCCGAGGACAGGGGGCCCCTCTGGGGCCAACGTCCTGACTTTC. It encodes CASSPRTGGPSGANVLTF.

V and J are TRBV7-2 and TRBJ2-2, with no clear D. This CDR3 contains 16 residues. Germline assignment: CDR1 SGHTA and CDR2 FQGNSA. V gave up 3 bases and J gave up 3 bases, with 14 bases separating them. Here the CDR3 reads CASSLIAGDYTGELFF. CDR3 nucleotide sequence: TGTGCCAGCAGCTTGATAGCTGGAGATTACACCGGGGAGCTGTTTTTT.

This clone was detected a few times. The genes are TRBV5-1 and TRBJ2-2; TRBD1 agrees at 7 bases. V trimming: 6 bases; J trimming: 3 bases; junction bases outside the gene matches: 8. CDR1 and CDR2 (germline): SGHRS, YFSETQ. The CDR3 totals 15 residues. CDR3 DNA sequence: TGCGCCAGCAACCCAACGACAGGGCACACCGGGGAGCTGTTTTTT. It is translated as CASNPTTGHTGELFF.

The chain uses TRBV30 and TRBJ2-7; D might be TRBD2 (5 bases). CDR3 length: 11 amino acids. The germline V and J ends were trimmed by 1 base and 7 bases, with 8 bases remaining between them. CDR1 and CDR2 (germline): GTSNPN, SVGIG (reference sequence). This CDR3 reads CAWSDGEEQYF. The CDR3, as DNA: TGTGCCTGGAGTGACGGGGAAGAGCAGTACTTC.

V is TRBV14 and J is TRBJ2-1; 11 bases line up with TRBD1. With 2 bases clipped from V and 3 bases from J, the junction kept 9 bases outside the gene matches. Germline CDR1 SGHDN, CDR2 FVKESK. The CDR3 is made up of 18 amino acids. The CDR3 nucleotides read TGTGCCAGCAGCCAACCCGCAGGTGGGACAGGGGGCTACAATGAGCAGTTCTTC. Protein sequence: CASSQPAGGTGGYNEQFF.

This clone has a handful of counts. The J gene is TRBJ2-1, the V gene TRBV11-2, with TRBD2 matching 10 bases. Per germline, CDR1 SGHAT and CDR2 FQNNGV. The length of the CDR3 is 16 residues. The V segment lost 5 bases and the J segment 4 bases; nucleotides outside the gene matches: 8. The CDR3, as DNA: TGTGCCAGCAGCACACCAGCGGGGGGGCCTTACAATGAGCAGTTCTTC. As protein: CASSTPAGGPYNEQFF.

The rearrangement uses TRBV19 and TRBJ2-7; D might be TRBD1 (6 bases). This CDR3 contains 16 residues. Trimming shortened V by 1 base and J by 0 bases, and 13 bases separated the two germline ends. Germline V gives CDR1 LNHDA, CDR2 SQIVND (reference sequence). The CDR3 DNA sequence: TGTGCCAGTAGTATAGCCGGGACATCGTTCTCCTACGAGCAGTACTTC. Residues: CASSIAGTSFSYEQYF.

This clone was counted a few times. The V call is TRBV28, the J call TRBJ2-7; 7 positions agree with TRBD2. The CDR3 is 16 amino acids. Germline lookup yields CDR1 MDHEN and CDR2 SYDVKM. The junction had 12 bases not matched to a gene; V was cut back by 3 bases and J by 4 bases. CDR3 in DNA: TGTGCCAGCAGTTTCCTCACGGGGGGAAGGGAGTACGAGCAGTACTTC. Its translation is CASSFLTGGREYEQYF.

This clone occurred a few times. The CDR3 sequence is CAWSSSSTVYGYTF. DNA for the CDR3: TGTGCCTGGAGTTCCTCATCGACAGTCTATGGCTACACCTTC. The V and J genes are TRBV30 and TRBJ1-2; a possible D gene is TRBD1 (5 bases). The CDR3 has 14 residues. Trimming took off 2 bases at V and 4 bases at J, with 14 bases between the two ends. Germline CDR1 is GTSNPN and CDR2 is SVGIG (reference sequence).

DNA of the CDR3: TGTGCCAGCACCGCCAGAACCGGGACAGTTCGTGAAAAACTGTTTTTT. Protein sequence: CASTARTGTVREKLFF. This rearrangement joins TRBV11-2 to TRBJ1-4, with TRBD1 matching 7 bases. The CDR3 is 16 amino acids. Germline CDR1 and CDR2: SGHAT and FQNNGV. After removal of 7 bases from V and 7 bases from J, the junction contained 15 bases not matched to a gene.

The chain has TRBV19 and TRBJ2-7; TRBD2 matches at 13 bases. Looked up from germline, CDR1 is LNHDA and CDR2 is SQIVND (reference sequence). This CDR3 region has 16 residues. The J segment lost 3 bases and the V segment lost 5 bases, leaving 7 bases of the junction unmatched. The CDR3 DNA is TGTGCCAGTAGTTCCGGGACTAGCGGGATTCACTACGAGCAGTACTTC. Translation: CASSSGTSGIHYEQYF.

The rearrangement uses TRBV10-2 and TRBJ2-5; perhaps TRBD2 as D (6 bases). Per germline, CDR1 WSHSY and CDR2 SAAADI. The ends were cut back, 7 bases at V and 5 bases at J, with 26 bases in the middle. This CDR3 has 17 residues. CDR3 loop: CASMRIPTGLLWETQYF. CDR3 nucleotides: TGCGCCAGCATGAGGATACCTACGGGACTTCTTTGGGAGACCCAGTACTTC.

This clone appeared a few times. The genes are TRBV14 and TRBJ2-5, with TRBD1 identical over 8 bases. The CDR3 spans 16 residues. Germline-derived CDR1 and CDR2 are SGHDN and FVKESK. The V segment lost 0 bases and the J segment 5 bases; nucleotides outside the gene matches: 8. CDR3 DNA: TGTGCCAGCAGCCAAGATTACAGGGGGTATTCGGAGACCCAGTACTTC. Its translation is CASSQDYRGYSETQYF.

This chain connects TRBV5-1 to TRBJ2-7; tentative D call: TRBD1 (5 bases). The CDR3 contains 13 residues. V lost 6 bases, J lost 0 bases, and 10 bases lay in between. Germline CDR1 and CDR2: SGHRS and YFSETQ. CDR3 in amino acids: CASKTESSYEQYF. The CDR3 DNA follows: TGCGCCAGCAAGACAGAGAGCTCCTACGAGCAGTACTTC.

This clone was seen only a few times. The chain couples TRBV27 to TRBJ2-5; D may be TRBD2 (6 bases). V lost 3 bases to trimming and J lost 5 bases, with 10 bases between them. CDR1 and CDR2 (germline): MNHEY, SMNVEV (reference sequence). The CDR3 is 13 amino acids. CDR3 nucleotides: TGTGCCAGCAGTTTGGGGGGAGTCGAGACCCAGTACTTC. It encodes CASSLGGVETQYF.

Concerning this clone: The same CDR3 also results from other DNA sequences found in this sample. The V and J genes are TRBV30 and TRBJ2-7, with 9 bases identical to TRBD1. The CDR3 totals 14 residues. V gave up 1 base and J gave up 3 bases; unmatched junction bases: 4. Germline CDR1 and CDR2: GTSNPN and SVGIG (reference sequence). CDR3 in DNA: TGTGCCTGGAGTGGGGGACAGGGATTCTACGAGCAGTACTTC. This sequence encodes CAWSGGQGFYEQYF. Using reference TRBV30 and TRBJ2-7 for the parts outside the CDR3, the full variable domain is SQTIHQWPATLVQPVGSPLSLECTVEGTSNPNLYWYRQAAGRGLQLLFYSVGIGQISSEVPQNLSASRPQDRQFILSSKKLLLSDSGFYLCAWSGGQGFYEQYFGPGTRLTVT.

The chain combines TRBV28 with TRBJ2-7, with D tentatively TRBD1 (5 bases). The CDR3 is 12 residues long. CDR1 and CDR2 (germline): MDHEN, SYDVKM. V shed 6 bases and J shed 1 base, with 7 bases lying between them. CDR3 in amino acids: CASSKGSYEQYF. The DNA of the CDR3 is TGTGCCAGCAGCAAGGGGTCCTACGAGCAGTACTTC.

This clone was seen many times. This rearrangement joins TRBV4-3 to TRBJ2-3; D uncertain. The CDR3 is 12 residues long. Germline assignment: CDR1 LGHNA and CDR2 YSLEER. Trimming cost V 0 bases and J 7 bases, with 5 bases left between them. The CDR3 bases are TGCGCCAGCAGCCAAGACTCCTATACGCAGTATTTT. Amino acids: CASSQDSYTQYF.

This sequence joins TRBV7-2 and TRBJ2-5; D is perhaps TRBD1 (6 bases). Germline CDR1 SGHTA, CDR2 FQGNSA. This CDR3 contains 14 residues. Trimming shortened V by 5 bases and J by 4 bases, and 14 bases separated the two germline ends. The CDR3 reads CASSRKGGRETQYF. The CDR3 DNA reads as TGTGCCAGCAGCCGGAAAGGGGGAAGAGAGACCCAGTACTTC.

This clone was seen a few times. The chain carries TRBV10-3 and TRBJ2-1, with a possible D match to TRBD2 (5 bases). Trimming took 5 bases from V and 1 from J, leaving 6 bases between them. This CDR3 has 13 residues. The germline V gene encodes CDR1 ENHRY and CDR2 SYGVKD. The CDR3 nucleotides read TGTGCCATCAGTAGCGGATCCTACAATGAGCAGTTCTTC. Translating it yields CAISSGSYNEQFF.

The rearrangement joins TRBV11-2 to TRBJ2-5; TRBD1 agrees at 9 bases. V trimming: 5 bases; J trimming: 4 bases; junction bases outside the gene matches: 5. The CDR3 sequence is 14 residues long. CDR1 and CDR2 from the germline V gene are SGHAT and FQNNGV. Written as DNA, the CDR3 is TGTGCCAGCAGCCGACAGGGGGGATCAGAGACCCAGTACTTC. Its protein product is CASSRQGGSETQYF.

In its sample, this clone was seen a few times. V gene TRBV7-2 combines with J gene TRBJ2-1, with 7 bases matching TRBD2. V trimming: 6 bases; J trimming: 8 bases; junction bases outside the gene matches: 10. The CDR3 is made up of 14 amino acids. Germline-derived CDR1 and CDR2 are SGHTA and FQGNSA. CDR3 DNA sequence: TGTGCCAGCAGACCACCCAATGGACTAGATGAGCAGTTCTTC. Amino acids: CASRPPNGLDEQFF.

The genes are TRBV4-3 and TRBJ2-7; perhaps TRBD1 as D (5 bases). This CDR3 contains 14 residues. The germline gives CDR1 LGHNA, CDR2 YSLEER. The V gene lost 0 bases and the J gene lost 5 bases, with 11 bases spanning the gap. The CDR3 region has the DNA TGCGCCAGCAGCCAAGACGGCAGGGCGGACGAGCAGTACTTC. Protein product: CASSQDGRADEQYF.

This clone was detected a few times. The rearrangement joins TRBV9 to TRBJ2-3; 7 positions agree with TRBD2. The junction had 3 bases not matched to a gene; V was cut back by 0 bases and J by 2 bases. The CDR3 sequence is 15 residues long. Germline assignment: CDR1 SGDLS and CDR2 YYNGEE. Written as DNA, the CDR3 is TGTGCCAGCAGCGTAGGGAGCGGGAACACAGATACGCAGTATTTT. It encodes CASSVGSGNTDTQYF.

This clone has only a few counts. The chain couples TRBV28 to TRBJ2-1; 11 nucleotides align to TRBD1. With 7 bases clipped from V and 9 bases from J, the junction kept 8 bases outside the gene matches. Germline loops: CDR1 MDHEN, CDR2 SYDVKM. CDR3 length: 14 residues. The CDR3 here is CASTLGQGVGEQFF. As DNA, the CDR3 is TGTGCCAGCACGCTGGGACAGGGGGTGGGTGAGCAGTTCTTC.

The chain couples TRBV28 to TRBJ2-7, with 10 bases that match TRBD1. The CDR3 loop spans 14 amino acids. Germline CDR1 is MDHEN and CDR2 is SYDVKM. The J segment lost 6 bases and the V segment lost 4 bases, leaving 6 bases of the junction unmatched. The CDR3 reads CASSSPGTGAEQYF. The CDR3 nucleotides are TGTGCCAGCAGTTCCCCGGGGACAGGGGCCGAGCAGTACTTC.